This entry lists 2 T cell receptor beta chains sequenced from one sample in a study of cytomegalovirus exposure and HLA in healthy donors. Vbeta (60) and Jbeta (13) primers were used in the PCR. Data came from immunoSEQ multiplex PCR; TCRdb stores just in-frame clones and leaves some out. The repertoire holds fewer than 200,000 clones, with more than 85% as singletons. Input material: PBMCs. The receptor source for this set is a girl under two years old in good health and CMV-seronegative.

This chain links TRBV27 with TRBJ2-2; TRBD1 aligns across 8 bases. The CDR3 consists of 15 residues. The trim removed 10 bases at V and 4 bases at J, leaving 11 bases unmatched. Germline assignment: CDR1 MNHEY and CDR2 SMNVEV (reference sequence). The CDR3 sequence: CAIAAGTGGTGELFF. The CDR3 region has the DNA TGTGCCATAGCTGCCGGGACAGGAGGCACCGGGGAGCTGTTTTTT.

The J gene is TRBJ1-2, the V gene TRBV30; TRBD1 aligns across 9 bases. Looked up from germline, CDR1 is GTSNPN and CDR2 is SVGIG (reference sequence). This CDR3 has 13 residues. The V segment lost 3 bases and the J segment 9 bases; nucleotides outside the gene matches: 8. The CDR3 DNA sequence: TGTGCCTGGAGGGGGGGACAGGGAAGGAGCTACACCTTC. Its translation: CAWRGGQGRSYTF.